One sample yielded the 12 T cell receptor beta chains listed below, sequenced in a study of blood T cells in healthy people across ages. Through a sample-barcoded 5' primer and a J-beta primer mix, a second PCR was run for about 6 to 12 cycles. TCRdb re-derived calls from the 5' RACE reads in MiXCR, one entry per CDR3 protein. The top ten hold 20% to 25% of the sample, which has some 700,000 distinct CDR3 sequences, more than 40% seen once. The sequenced sample was blood. Receptors were obtained from an older woman in good health.

This chain uses TRBV20-1 with TRBJ2-5; 10 nucleotides match TRBD1. The end of the DNA aligns better with TRBJ2-7, so the J call may be wrong. The CDR3 runs to 15 residues. The germline V gene encodes CDR1 DFQATT and CDR2 SNEGSKA (reference sequence). The CDR3 reads CSARDGDRGLGEQYF. DNA of the CDR3: TGCAGTGCTAGAGATGGGGACAGGGGTTTGGGCGAGCAGTACTTC.

The CDR3 here is CASSFYRSYEQYF. DNA for the CDR3: TGTGCCAGCAGTTTTTATCGCTCCTACGAGCAGTACTTC. The V call is TRBV27, the J call TRBJ2-7; D unclear. Between the trimmed V and J ends, which lost 3 bases and 0 bases, there was a span of 6 bases. The CDR3 totals 13 residues. The germline V gene encodes CDR1 MNHEY and CDR2 SMNVEV (reference sequence).

This chain uses TRBV12-3 or TRBV12-4 with TRBJ2-1; tentatively, D is TRBD2 (6 bases). The CDR3 is 14 residues long. Trimming pared 7 bases from V and 5 bases from J, leaving 15 bases between. CDR3 coding DNA: TGTGCCAGCAAGGGCGGGACCCTTGACAATGAGCAGTTCTTC. It yields the protein CASKGGTLDNEQFF.

This chain links TRBV20-1 with TRBJ1-2; D unclear. The germline CDR1 and CDR2 sequences are DFQATT and SNEGSKA (reference sequence). V lost 5 bases and J lost 4, with 14 bases in between. This CDR3 has 13 amino acids. DNA of the CDR3: TGCAGTGCTGCTCTGATCCCTTCCTATGGCTACACCTTC. Translation gives CSAALIPSYGYTF.

This clonotype was observed a handful of times. The rearrangement links TRBV4-3 to TRBJ2-7; perhaps D is TRBD1 or TRBD2 (5 bases each). The CDR3 extends over 13 amino acids. Germline CDR1 is LGHNA and CDR2 is YSLEER. Trimming left V 0 bases short and J 7 bases short, with 10 bases between. The CDR3 spells CASSQEMGDEQYF. The CDR3 DNA sequence: TGCGCCAGCAGCCAAGAAATGGGGGATGAGCAGTACTTC.

The sample holds many counts of this clonotype. The V call is TRBV28, the J call TRBJ2-5; 8 bases align to TRBD1. CDR1 and CDR2 (germline): MDHEN, SYDVKM. The length of the CDR3 is 12 residues. Unmatched junction bases numbered 3, after V lost 8 bases and J lost 4 bases. The CDR3 nucleotides read TGTGCCAGCCAGGGGGCGGGAGAGACCCAGTACTTC. Amino acid sequence: CASQGAGETQYF. Looking up the rest from reference TRBV28 and TRBJ2-5 gives the full variable domain: DVKVTQSSRYLVKRTGEKVFLECVQDMDHENMFWYRQDPGLGLRLIYFSYDVKMKEKGDIPEGYSVSREKKERFSLILESASTNQTSMYLCASQGAGETQYFGPGTRLLVL.

The chain uses TRBV7-9 and TRBJ2-1; 14 bases fit TRBD2. The CDR3 covers 16 residues. V was clipped by 5 bases and J by 10 bases; unmatched bases: 10. Per the germline V gene, CDR1 is SEHNR and CDR2 is FQNEAQ (reference sequence). As DNA, the CDR3 is TGTGCCAGCAGCACGAAGGGGACTAGCGGGGGAAGGGAGCAGTTCTTC. Encoded protein: CASSTKGTSGGREQFF.

V gene TRBV9 combines with J gene TRBJ2-5; TRBD1 or TRBD2 may be the D gene (7 bases each). Germline CDR1 SGDLS, CDR2 YYNGEE. The CDR3 totals 13 residues. Trimming left V 3 bases short and J 5 bases short, with 11 bases between. CDR3 in amino acids: CASSAQGGETQYF. CDR3 DNA: TGTGCCAGCAGCGCTCAGGGGGGGGAGACCCAGTACTTC. The full variable domain, completed using reference TRBV9 and TRBJ2-5, is DSGVTQTPKHLITATGQRVTLRCSPRSGDLSVYWYQQSLDQGLQFLIQYYNGEERAKGNILERFSAQQFPDLHSELNLSSLELGDSALYFCASSAQGGETQYFGPGTRLLVL.

This clonotype was seen a handful of times. The chain links TRBV6-2 or TRBV6-3 to TRBJ2-1, with D hard to call. This CDR3 is 16 amino acids long. V was trimmed by 2 bases and J by 6 bases, leaving 17 bases between them. From germline, CDR1 is MNHEY and CDR2 SVGEGT. CDR3 nucleotides: TGTGCCAGCAGTTACCCCCGAAACCCCCTAGGCAATGAGCAGTTCTTC. Translated, it gives CASSYPRNPLGNEQFF.

This clonotype has just a few counts. This CDR3 reads CSARGLAGVFETQYF. CDR3 sequence (DNA): TGCAGTGCTAGGGGACTAGCGGGGGTTTTTGAGACCCAGTACTTC. The J gene is TRBJ2-5, the V gene TRBV20-1, with 14 positions matching TRBD2. The CDR3 loop spans 15 amino acids. Germline V gives CDR1 DFQATT, CDR2 SNEGSKA (reference sequence). The ends lost 3 bases at V and 5 bases at J; junction bases unmatched: 5.

There are many counts of this clonotype. The chain uses TRBV7-2 and TRBJ2-1, with TRBD2 matching over 9 bases. The CDR3 is 15 residues long. The J segment lost 6 bases and the V segment lost 1 base, leaving 4 bases of the junction unmatched. CDR1 is SGHTA, CDR2 FQGNSA, per germline. CDR3 in DNA: TGTGCCAGCAGCTTAGTTGCGGGAGGGCCCAATGAGCAGTTCTTC. Translating it yields CASSLVAGGPNEQFF.

The CDR3 coding sequence is TGTGCCAGCAGCATTAAAGTCCAGGGCGGTGAGCAGTTCTTC. Translating gives CASSIKVQGGEQFF. The genes are TRBV21-1 and TRBJ2-1; the table assigns TRBD2, which was not confirmed against the DNA. TRBV21-1 corresponds to a pseudogene. The CDR3 length is 14 residues.